These 5 T cell receptor beta chains share one sample of origin, sequenced in a study of blood T cell repertoires in COVID-19. Assay: immunoSEQ multiplex PCR; the TCRdb copy retains only in-frame clones and omits some. The sample comprises 75,000 to 95,000 clones, approximately 85% of which are singletons, and under 35% rests with the top ten. Sequenced material: peripheral blood. The source of these receptors is a human donor in a cohort sampled during active COVID-19.

CDR3 nucleotide sequence: TGTGCCAGCAGAGAGCCGCAAGAGACCCAGTACTTC. This gives the protein CASREPQETQYF. V is TRBV2 and J is TRBJ2-5; D unclear. CDR1 is SNHLY and CDR2 is FYNNEI in the germline V gene. The CDR3 runs to 12 residues. Trimming removed 6 bases at V and 2 bases at J, with 7 bases between. Based on the CDR3 plus reference TRBV2 and TRBJ2-5, the full variable domain is EPEVTQTPSHQVTQMGQEVILRCVPISNHLYFYWYRQILGQKVEFLVSFYNNEISEKSEIFDDQFSVERPDGSNFTLKIRSTKLEDSAMYFCASREPQETQYFGPGTRLLVL.

This sequence joins TRBV13 and TRBJ1-2; a weak D match, TRBD1 (5 bases). Germline-derived CDR1 and CDR2 are PRHDT and FYEKMQ (reference sequence). The germline V and J ends were trimmed by 5 bases and 14 bases, with 18 bases remaining between them. This CDR3 comprises 12 residues. The DNA for the CDR3 is TGTGCCAGCAGCATAGAAGACAGAGCAGGTACCTTC. Translating it yields CASSIEDRAGTF.

V is TRBV19 and J is TRBJ1-2; 10 nucleotides match TRBD1. V shed 5 bases, J shed 6 bases, and the junction held 9 bases outside the gene matches. This CDR3 comprises 15 residues. The V gene's germline CDR1 is LNHDA and CDR2 SQIVND (reference sequence). The CDR3 protein is CASSPRDRGWDGYTF. In nucleotides, the CDR3 is TGTGCCAGTAGTCCCCGGGACAGGGGATGGGATGGCTACACCTTC.

This chain links TRBV9 with TRBJ2-7; 7 bases agree with TRBD2. This CDR3 spans 15 amino acids. Trimming took 4 bases from V and 3 from J; bases not matched to a gene: 10. Germline CDR1 and CDR2: SGDLS and YYNGEE. In nucleotides, the CDR3 is TGTGCCAGCAGCCCCCGGGGGGTAGCGGGCTACGAGCAGTACTTC. As protein: CASSPRGVAGYEQYF.

This chain links TRBV7-3 with TRBJ1-4; 8 nucleotides match TRBD1. The V segment lost 3 bases and the J segment 6 bases; nucleotides outside the gene matches: 9. From germline, CDR1 is SGHTA and CDR2 FQGTGA. The CDR3 loop spans 16 amino acids. Here the CDR3 reads CASSFLRQGRYEKLFF. CDR3 nucleotides: TGTGCCAGCAGCTTTCTTCGACAGGGGAGGTATGAAAAACTGTTTTTT.